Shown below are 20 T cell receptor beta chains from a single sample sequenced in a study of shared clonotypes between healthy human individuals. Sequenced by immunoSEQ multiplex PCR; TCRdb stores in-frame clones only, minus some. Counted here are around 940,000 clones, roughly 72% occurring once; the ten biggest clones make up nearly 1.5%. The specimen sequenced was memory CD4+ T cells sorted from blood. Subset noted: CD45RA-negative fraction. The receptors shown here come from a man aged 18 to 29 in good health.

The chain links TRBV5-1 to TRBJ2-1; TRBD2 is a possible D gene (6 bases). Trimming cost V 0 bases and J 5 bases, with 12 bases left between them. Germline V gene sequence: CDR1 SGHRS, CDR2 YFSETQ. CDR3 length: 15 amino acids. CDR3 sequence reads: CASSLELGGNNEQFF. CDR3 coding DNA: TGCGCCAGCAGCTTGGAACTAGGAGGGAACAATGAGCAGTTCTTC.

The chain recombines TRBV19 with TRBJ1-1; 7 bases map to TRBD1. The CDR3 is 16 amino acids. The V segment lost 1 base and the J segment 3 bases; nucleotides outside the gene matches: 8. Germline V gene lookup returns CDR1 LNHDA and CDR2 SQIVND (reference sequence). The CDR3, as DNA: TGTGCCAGTAGTATAGTTAGGGGGCGCGGATACACTGAAGCTTTCTTT. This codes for CASSIVRGRGYTEAFF.

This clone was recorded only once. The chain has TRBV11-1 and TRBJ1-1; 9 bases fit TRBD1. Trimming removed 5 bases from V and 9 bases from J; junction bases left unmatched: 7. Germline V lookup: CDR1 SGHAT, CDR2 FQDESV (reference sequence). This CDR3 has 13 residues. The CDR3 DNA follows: TGTGCCAGCAGCCAACAGGGGGCAGCTAAAGCTTTCTTT. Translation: CASSQQGAAKAFF.

CDR3 amino acids: CASRLDYLYEQYF. DNA for the CDR3: TGCGCCAGCAGACTAGACTACCTCTACGAGCAGTACTTC. V and J are TRBV5-1 and TRBJ2-7; D is perhaps TRBD2 (5 bases). The CDR3 consists of 13 residues. V was trimmed by 5 bases and J by 3 bases, leaving 12 bases between them. Germline V gives CDR1 SGHRS, CDR2 YFSETQ.

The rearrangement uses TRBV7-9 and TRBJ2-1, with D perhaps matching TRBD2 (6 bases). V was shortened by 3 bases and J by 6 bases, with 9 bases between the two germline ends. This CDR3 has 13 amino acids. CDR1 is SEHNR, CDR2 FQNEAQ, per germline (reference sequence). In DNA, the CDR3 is TGTGCCAGCAGCTTGGGGACTGGCAATGAGCAGTTCTTC. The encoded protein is CASSLGTGNEQFF.

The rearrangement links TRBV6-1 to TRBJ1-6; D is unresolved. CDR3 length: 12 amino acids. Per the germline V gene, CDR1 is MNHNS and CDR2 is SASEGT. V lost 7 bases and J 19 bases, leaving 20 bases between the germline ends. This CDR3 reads CASKAGSGKFHF. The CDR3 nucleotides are TGTGCCAGCAAGGCAGGAAGCGGGAAATTTCACTTT.

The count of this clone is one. The CDR3 nucleotides are TGTGCCAGCAGCGTAGGACTGAGCGGGCTCTACAATGAGCAGTTCTTC. Translating it yields CASSVGLSGLYNEQFF. This chain joins TRBV9 and TRBJ2-1; D may be TRBD2 (6 bases). Per germline, CDR1 SGDLS and CDR2 YYNGEE. The CDR3 has 16 residues. V dropped 0 bases and J dropped 3 bases, with 13 bases sitting between them.

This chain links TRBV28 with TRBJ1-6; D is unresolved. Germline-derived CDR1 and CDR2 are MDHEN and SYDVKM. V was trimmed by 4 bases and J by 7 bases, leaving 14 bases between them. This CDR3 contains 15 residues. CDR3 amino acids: CASSYDRVRNSPLHF. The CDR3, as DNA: TGTGCCAGCAGTTACGACCGGGTTCGGAATTCACCCCTCCACTTT.

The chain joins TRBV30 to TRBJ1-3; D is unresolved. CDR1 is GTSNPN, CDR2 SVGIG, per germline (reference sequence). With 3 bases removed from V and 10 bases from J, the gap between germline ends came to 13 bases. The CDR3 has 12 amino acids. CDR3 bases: TGTGCCTGGAGGGCCCTCCCAGGAACCATATATTTT. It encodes CAWRALPGTIYF.

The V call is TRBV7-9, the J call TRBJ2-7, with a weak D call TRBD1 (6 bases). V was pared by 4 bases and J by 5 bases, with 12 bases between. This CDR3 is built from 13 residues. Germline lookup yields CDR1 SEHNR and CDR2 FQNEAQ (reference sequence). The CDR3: CASSSTGMDEQYF. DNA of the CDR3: TGTGCCAGCAGCTCGACAGGAATGGACGAGCAGTACTTC.

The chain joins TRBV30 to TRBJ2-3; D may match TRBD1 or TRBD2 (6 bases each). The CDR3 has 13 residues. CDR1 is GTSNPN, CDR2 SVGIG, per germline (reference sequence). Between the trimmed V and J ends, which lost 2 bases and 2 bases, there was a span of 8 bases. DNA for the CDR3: TGTGCCTGGAGTCGGGGGCCCACAGATACGCAGTATTTT. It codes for CAWSRGPTDTQYF.

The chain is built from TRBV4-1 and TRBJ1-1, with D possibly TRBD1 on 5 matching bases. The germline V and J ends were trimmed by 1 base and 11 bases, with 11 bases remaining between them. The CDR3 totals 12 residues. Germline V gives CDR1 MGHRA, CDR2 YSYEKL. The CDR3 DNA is TGCGCCAGCAGCCAAGTGGGGGAGGGCGCTTTCTTT. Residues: CASSQVGEGAFF.

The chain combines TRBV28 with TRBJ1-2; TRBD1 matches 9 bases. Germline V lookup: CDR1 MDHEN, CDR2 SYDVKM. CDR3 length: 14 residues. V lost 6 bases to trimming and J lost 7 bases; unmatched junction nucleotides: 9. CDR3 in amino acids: CASSPGQGIGGYTF. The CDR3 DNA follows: TGTGCCAGCAGCCCGGGACAGGGAATTGGTGGCTACACCTTC.

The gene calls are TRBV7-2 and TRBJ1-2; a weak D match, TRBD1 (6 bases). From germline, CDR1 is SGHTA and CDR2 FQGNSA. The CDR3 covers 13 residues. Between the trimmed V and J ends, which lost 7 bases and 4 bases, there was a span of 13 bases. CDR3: CASIRTGSYGYTF. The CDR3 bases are TGTGCCAGCATCCGTACAGGGTCCTATGGCTACACCTTC. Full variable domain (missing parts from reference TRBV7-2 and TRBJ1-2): GAGVSQSPSNKVTEKGKDVELRCDPISGHTALYWYRQSLGQGLEFLIYFQGNSAPDKSGLPSDRFSAERTGGSVSTLTIQRTQQEDSAVYLCASIRTGSYGYTFGSGTRLTVV.

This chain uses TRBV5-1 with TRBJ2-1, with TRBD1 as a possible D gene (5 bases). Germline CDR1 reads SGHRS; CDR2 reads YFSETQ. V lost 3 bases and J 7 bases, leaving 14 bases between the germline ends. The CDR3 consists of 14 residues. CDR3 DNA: TGCGCCAGCAGCTGGGGCCCTAGTCAGAATGAGCAGTTCTTC. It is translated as CASSWGPSQNEQFF. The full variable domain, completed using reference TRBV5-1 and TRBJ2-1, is KAGVTQTPRYLIKTRGQQVTLSCSPISGHRSVSWYQQTPGQGLQFLFEYFSETQRNKGNFPGRFSGRQFSNSRSEMNVSTLELGDSALYLCASSWGPSQNEQFFGPGTRLTVL.

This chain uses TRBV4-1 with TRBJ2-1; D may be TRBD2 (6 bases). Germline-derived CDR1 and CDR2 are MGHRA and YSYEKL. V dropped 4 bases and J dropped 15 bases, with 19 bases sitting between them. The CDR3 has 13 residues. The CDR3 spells CASSRDPLAHRFF. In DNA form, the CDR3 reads TGCGCCAGCAGCCGGGACCCTCTAGCGCATCGGTTCTTC.

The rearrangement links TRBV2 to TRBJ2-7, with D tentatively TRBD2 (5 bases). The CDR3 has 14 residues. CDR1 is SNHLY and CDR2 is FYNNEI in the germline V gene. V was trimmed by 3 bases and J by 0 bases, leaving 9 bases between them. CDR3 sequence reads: CASSERDYSYEQYF. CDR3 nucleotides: TGTGCCAGCAGTGAGAGGGATTACTCCTACGAGCAGTACTTC.

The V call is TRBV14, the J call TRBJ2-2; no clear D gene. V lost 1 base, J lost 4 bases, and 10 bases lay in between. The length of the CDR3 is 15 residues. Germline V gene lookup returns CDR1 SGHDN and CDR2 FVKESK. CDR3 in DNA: TGTGCCAGCAGCCAAGTGTCGGTAGTCACCGGGGAGCTGTTTTTT. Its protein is CASSQVSVVTGELFF.

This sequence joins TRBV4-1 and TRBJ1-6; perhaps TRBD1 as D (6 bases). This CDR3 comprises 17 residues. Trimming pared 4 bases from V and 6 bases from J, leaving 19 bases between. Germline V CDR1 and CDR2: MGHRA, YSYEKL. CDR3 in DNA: TGCGCCAGCAGCCTAAGAGGGGGGGGAGGCACTAATTCACCCCTCCACTTT. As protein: CASSLRGGGGTNSPLHF.

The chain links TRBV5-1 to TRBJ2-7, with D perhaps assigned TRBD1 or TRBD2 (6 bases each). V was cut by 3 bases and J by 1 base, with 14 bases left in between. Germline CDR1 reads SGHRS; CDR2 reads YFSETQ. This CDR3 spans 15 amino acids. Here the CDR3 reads CASSSTGRSSYEQYF. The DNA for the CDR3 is TGCGCCAGCAGCTCTACAGGGAGGTCTTCCTACGAGCAGTACTTC.